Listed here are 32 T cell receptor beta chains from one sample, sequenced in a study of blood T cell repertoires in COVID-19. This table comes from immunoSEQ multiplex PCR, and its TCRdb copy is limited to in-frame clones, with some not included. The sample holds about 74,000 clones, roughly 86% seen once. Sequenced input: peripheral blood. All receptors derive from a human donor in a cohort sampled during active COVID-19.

The CDR3 nucleotides read TGCGCCAGCAGCTTGGTGATGGAGGCTGAAGCTTTCTTT. Translating it yields CASSLVMEAEAFF. The gene calls are TRBV5-1 and TRBJ1-1; D remains ambiguous. The length of the CDR3 is 13 residues. CDR1 is SGHRS and CDR2 is YFSETQ in the germline V gene. Trimming left V 0 bases short and J 6 bases short, with 9 bases between.

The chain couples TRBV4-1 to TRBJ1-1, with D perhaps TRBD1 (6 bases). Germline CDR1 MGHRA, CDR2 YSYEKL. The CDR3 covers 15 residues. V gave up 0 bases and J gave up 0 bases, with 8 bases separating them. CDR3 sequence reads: CASSQEDRLNTEAFF. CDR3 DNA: TGCGCCAGCAGCCAAGAGGACAGACTGAACACTGAAGCTTTCTTT.

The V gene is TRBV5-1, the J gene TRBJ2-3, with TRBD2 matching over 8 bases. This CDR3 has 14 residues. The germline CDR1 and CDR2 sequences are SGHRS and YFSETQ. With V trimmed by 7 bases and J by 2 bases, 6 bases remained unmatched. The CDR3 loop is CASGWTSNTDTQYF. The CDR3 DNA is TGCGCCAGCGGGTGGACTAGCAACACAGATACGCAGTATTTT.

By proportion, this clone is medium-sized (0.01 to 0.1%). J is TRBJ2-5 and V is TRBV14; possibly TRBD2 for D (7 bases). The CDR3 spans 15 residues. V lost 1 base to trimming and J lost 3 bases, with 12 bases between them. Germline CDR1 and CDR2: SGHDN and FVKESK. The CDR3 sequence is CASSQGGGTKETQYF. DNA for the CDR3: TGTGCCAGCAGCCAAGGAGGGGGGACTAAAGAGACCCAGTACTTC. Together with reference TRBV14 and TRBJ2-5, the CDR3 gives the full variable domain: EAGVTQFPSHSVIEKGQTVTLRCDPISGHDNLYWYRRVMGKEIKFLLHFVKESKQDESGMPNNRFLAERTGGTYSTLKVQPAELEDSGVYFCASSQGGGTKETQYFGPGTRLLVL.

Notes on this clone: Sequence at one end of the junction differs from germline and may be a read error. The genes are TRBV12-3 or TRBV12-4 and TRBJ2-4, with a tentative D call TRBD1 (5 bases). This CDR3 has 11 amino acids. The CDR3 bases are TGTGCCAGCAGTTTTAAAGGGGTTTATGACTTC. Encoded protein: CASSFKGVYDF.

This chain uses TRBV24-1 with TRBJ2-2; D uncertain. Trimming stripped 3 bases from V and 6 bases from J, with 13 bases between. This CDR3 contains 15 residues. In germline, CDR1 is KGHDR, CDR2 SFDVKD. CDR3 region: CATSDDGLGSGELFF. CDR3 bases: TGTGCCACCAGTGATGACGGCTTGGGCTCCGGGGAGCTGTTTTTT.

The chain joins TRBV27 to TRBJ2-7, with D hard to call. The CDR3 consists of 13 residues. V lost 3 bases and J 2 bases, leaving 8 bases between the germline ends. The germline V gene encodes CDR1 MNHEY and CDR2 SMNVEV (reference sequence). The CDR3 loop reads CASSFSGPYEQYF. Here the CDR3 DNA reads TGTGCCAGCAGTTTTTCAGGCCCCTACGAGCAGTACTTC.

CDR3 loop: CASSPQWSATNEKLFF. CDR3 in DNA: TGCGCCAGCAGCCCTCAGTGGAGTGCAACTAATGAAAAACTGTTTTTT. The V call is TRBV4-1, the J call TRBJ1-4, with D uncertain. Germline V CDR1 and CDR2: MGHRA, YSYEKL. V lost 4 bases, J lost 0 bases, and 12 bases lay in between. The CDR3 is 16 residues long.

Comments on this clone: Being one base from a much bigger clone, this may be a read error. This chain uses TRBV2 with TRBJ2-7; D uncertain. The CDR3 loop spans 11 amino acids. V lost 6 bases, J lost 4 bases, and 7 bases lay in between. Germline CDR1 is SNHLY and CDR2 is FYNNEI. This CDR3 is CASSQSYEQYF. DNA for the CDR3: TGTGCCAGCAGCCAATCATACGAGCAGTACTTC.

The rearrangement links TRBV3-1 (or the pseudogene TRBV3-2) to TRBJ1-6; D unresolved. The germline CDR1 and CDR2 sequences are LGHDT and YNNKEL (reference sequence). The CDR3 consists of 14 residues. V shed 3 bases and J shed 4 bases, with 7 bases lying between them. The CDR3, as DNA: TGTGCCAGCAGCCAGATACGGTATAATTCACCCCTCCACTTT. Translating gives CASSQIRYNSPLHF.

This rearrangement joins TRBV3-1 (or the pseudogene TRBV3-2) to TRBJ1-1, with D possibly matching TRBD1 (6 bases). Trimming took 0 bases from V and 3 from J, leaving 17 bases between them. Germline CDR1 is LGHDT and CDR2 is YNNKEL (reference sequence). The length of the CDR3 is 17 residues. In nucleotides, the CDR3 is TGTGCCAGCAGCCAAGATCAGGGCCCAGGGGTGCACACTGAAGCTTTCTTT. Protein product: CASSQDQGPGVHTEAFF.

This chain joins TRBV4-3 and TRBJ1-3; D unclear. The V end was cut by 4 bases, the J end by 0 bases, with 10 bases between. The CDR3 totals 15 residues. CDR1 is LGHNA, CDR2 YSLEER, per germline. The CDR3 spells CASSLIAGSGNTIYF. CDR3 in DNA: TGCGCCAGCAGCCTGATCGCCGGCTCTGGAAACACCATATATTTT.

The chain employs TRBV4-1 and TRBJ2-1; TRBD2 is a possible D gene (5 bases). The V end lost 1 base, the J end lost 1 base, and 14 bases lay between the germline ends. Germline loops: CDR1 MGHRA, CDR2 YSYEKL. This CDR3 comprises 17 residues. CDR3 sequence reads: CASSQGVRESSYNEQFF. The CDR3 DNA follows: TGCGCCAGCAGCCAAGGGGTCCGGGAATCGTCCTACAATGAGCAGTTCTTC.

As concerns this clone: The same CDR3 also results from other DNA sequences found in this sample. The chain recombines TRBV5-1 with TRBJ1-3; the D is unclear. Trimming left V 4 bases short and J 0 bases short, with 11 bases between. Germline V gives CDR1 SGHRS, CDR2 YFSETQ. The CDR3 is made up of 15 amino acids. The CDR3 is CASSPRGGSGNTIYF. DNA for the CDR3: TGCGCCAGCAGCCCCCGGGGAGGCTCTGGAAACACCATATATTTT.

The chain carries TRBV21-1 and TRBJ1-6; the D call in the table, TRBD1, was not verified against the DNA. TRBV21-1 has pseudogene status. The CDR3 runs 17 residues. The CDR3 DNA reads TGTGCCAGCAGCTCCCGCTGGGCCGCTTACTATAATTCACCCCTCCACTTT. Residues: CASSSRWAAYYNSPLHF.

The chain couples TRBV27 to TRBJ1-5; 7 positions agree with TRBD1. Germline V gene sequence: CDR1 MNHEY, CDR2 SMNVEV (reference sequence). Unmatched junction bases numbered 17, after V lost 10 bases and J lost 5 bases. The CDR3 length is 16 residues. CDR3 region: CATSSRGGRGDQPQHF. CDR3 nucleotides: TGTGCCACCTCATCCCGGGGGGGCAGGGGGGATCAGCCCCAGCATTTT.

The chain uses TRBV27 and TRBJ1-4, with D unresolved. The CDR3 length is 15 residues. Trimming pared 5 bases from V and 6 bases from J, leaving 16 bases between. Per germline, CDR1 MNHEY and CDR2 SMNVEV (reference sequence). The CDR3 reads CASSPRFGSYEKLFF. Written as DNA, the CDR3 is TGTGCCAGCAGTCCCCGGTTTGGTTCTTATGAAAAACTGTTTTTT.

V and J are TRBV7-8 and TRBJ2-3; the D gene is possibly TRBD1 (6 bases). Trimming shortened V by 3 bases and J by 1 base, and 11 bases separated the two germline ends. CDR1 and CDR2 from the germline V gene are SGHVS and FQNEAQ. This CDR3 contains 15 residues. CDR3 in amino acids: CASSFRQVGTDTQYF. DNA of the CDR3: TGTGCCAGCAGCTTTAGACAGGTCGGCACAGATACGCAGTATTTT.

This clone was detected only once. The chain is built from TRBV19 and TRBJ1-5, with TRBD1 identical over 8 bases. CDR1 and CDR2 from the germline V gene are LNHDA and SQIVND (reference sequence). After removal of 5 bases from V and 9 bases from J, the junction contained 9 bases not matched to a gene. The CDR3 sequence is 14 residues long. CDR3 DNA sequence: TGTGCCAGTAGTCCTCAGGGGGCCCAGGGGCCCCAGCATTTT. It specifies CASSPQGAQGPQHF.

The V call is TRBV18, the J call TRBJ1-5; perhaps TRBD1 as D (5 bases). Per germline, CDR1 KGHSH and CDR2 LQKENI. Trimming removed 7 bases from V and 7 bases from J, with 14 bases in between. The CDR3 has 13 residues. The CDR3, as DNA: TGTGCCAGCTTAGGAGGGGCAGGGCAGCCCCAGCATTTT. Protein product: CASLGGAGQPQHF.

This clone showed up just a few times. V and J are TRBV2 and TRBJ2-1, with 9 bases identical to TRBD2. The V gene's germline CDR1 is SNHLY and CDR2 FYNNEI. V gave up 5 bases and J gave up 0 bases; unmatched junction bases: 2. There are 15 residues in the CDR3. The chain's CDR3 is CASSRRGGSYNEQFF. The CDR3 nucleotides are TGTGCCAGCAGTCGGCGGGGGGGCTCCTACAATGAGCAGTTCTTC.

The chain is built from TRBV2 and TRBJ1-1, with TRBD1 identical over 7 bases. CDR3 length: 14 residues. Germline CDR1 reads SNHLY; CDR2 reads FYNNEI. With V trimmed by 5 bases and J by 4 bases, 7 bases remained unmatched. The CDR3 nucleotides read TGTGCCAGCAGTTCCCAGGGGGTAGGCACTGAAGCTTTCTTT. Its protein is CASSSQGVGTEAFF.

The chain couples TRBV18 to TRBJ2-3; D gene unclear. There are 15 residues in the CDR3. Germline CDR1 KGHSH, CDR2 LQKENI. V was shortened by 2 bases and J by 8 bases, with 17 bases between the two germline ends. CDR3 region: CASSPSDAPSVTQYF. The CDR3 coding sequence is TGTGCCAGCTCACCAAGCGACGCGCCAAGCGTTACGCAGTATTTT.

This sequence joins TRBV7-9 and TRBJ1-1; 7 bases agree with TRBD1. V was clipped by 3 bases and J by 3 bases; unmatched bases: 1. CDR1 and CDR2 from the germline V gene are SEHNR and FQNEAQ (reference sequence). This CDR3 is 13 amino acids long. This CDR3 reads CASSLGQYTEAFF. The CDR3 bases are TGTGCCAGCAGCTTGGGACAGTACACTGAAGCTTTCTTT.

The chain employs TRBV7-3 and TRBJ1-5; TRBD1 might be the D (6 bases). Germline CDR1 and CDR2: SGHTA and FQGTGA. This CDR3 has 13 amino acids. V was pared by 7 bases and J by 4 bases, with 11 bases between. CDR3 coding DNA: TGTGCCAGCACAACAGGGCCTAATCAGCCCCAGCATTTT. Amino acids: CASTTGPNQPQHF. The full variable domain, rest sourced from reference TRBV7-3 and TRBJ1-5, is GAGVSQTPSNKVTEKGKYVELRCDPISGHTALYWYRQSLGQGPEFLIYFQGTGAADDSGLPNDRFFAVRPEGSVSTLKIQRTERGDSAVYLCASTTGPNQPQHFGDGTRLSIL.

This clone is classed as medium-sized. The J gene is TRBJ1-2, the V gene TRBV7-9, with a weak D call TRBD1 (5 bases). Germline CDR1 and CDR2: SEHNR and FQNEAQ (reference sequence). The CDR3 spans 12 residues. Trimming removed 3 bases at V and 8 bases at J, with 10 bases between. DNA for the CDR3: TGTGCCAGCAGCTTTGAAGGGGCCGGCTACACCTTC. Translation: CASSFEGAGYTF.

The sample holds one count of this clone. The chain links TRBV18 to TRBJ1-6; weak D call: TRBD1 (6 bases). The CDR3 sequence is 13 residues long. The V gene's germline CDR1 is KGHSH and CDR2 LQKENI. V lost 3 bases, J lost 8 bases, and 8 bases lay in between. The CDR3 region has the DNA TGTGCCAGCTCACCCCCAGGGGATTCACCCCTCCACTTT. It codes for CASSPPGDSPLHF.

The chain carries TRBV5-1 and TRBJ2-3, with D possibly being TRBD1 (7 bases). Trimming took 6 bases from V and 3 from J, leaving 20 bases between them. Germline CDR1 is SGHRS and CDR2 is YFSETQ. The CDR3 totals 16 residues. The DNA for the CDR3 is TGCGCCAGCACCCGGCAGGGGGGCGAGGGAACAGATACGCAGTATTTT. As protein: CASTRQGGEGTDTQYF.

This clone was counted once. The DNA for the CDR3 is TGCGCCAGCAGCCAGAGGGGACAATTTGTCGGTGAAAAACTGTTTTTT. Its protein is CASSQRGQFVGEKLFF. The chain combines TRBV4-3 with TRBJ1-4, with TRBD1 as a possible D gene (6 bases). This CDR3 is built from 16 residues. Deletions cut 3 bases from V and 7 bases from J, with 18 bases between. CDR1 and CDR2 from the germline V gene are LGHNA and YSLEER.

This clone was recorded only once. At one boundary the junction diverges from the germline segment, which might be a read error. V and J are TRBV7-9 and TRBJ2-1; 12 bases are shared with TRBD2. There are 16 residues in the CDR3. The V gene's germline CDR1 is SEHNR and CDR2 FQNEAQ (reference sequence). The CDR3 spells CASSLAGGTNYNEQFF. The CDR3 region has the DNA TGTGCCAGCAGCCTAGCGGGGGGGACTAACTACAATGAGCAGTTCTTC. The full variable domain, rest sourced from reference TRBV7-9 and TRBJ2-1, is DTGVSQNPRHKITKRGQNVTFRCDPISEHNRLYWYRQTLGQGPEFLTYFQNEAQLEKSRLLSDRFSAERPKGSFSTLEIQRTEQGDSAMYLCASSLAGGTNYNEQFFGPGTRLTVL.

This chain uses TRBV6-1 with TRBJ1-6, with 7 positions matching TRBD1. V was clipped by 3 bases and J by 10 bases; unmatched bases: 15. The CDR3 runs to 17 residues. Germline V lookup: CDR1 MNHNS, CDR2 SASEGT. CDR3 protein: CASSDFGPGQGESPLHF. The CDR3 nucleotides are TGTGCCAGCAGTGATTTTGGGCCCGGCCAGGGGGAATCACCCCTCCACTTT.

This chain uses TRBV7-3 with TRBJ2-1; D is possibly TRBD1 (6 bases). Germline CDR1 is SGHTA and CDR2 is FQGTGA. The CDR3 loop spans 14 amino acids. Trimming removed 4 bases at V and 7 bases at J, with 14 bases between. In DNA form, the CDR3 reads TGTGCCAGCAGCTCCGGACAGAAAGTAAATGAGCAGTTCTTC. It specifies CASSSGQKVNEQFF. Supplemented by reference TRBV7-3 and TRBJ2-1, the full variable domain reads GAGVSQTPSNKVTEKGKYVELRCDPISGHTALYWYRQSLGQGPEFLIYFQGTGAADDSGLPNDRFFAVRPEGSVSTLKIQRTERGDSAVYLCASSSGQKVNEQFFGPGTRLTVL.